This paragraph reports one T cell receptor beta chain. The target antigen is unknown. The data belong to a study of cytomegalovirus exposure and HLA in healthy donors. Study outcomes and limitations: In a later analysis, TCR beta V- and J-gene trimming showed a link to a missense DCLRE1C variant. Common viral pathogens were later found to be apparently linked to several of the most significant clusters. Later analysis identified 15,000 to 20,000 TCR beta sequences associated with HLA alleles, using a false discovery rate threshold of 0.05.

This CDR3 is built from 13 residues. From germline, CDR1 is SGDLS and CDR2 YYNGEE. Trimming removed 4 bases at V and 3 bases at J, with 11 bases between. Primers included in the PCR were 60 Vbeta and 13 Jbeta primers. Sequenced by immunoSEQ multiplex PCR; TCRdb stores in-frame clones only, minus some. The data show over 200,000 clones, about 84% seen once. Sequenced sample: PBMCs. The sequence was obtained from a human donor in good health. The rearrangement joins TRBV9 to TRBJ2-7; maybe TRBD2 (6 bases). CDR3 protein: CASSPRGGYEQYF. In DNA, the CDR3 is TGTGCCAGCAGCCCGAGGGGAGGCTACGAGCAGTACTTC.